This T cell receptor (beta chain) was captured in a study of T cells in Graves' hyperthyroidism and ophthalmopathy. The overall study: Before treatment of any kind, peripheral blood was taken at initial diagnosis.

This clonotype was recorded many times. As yet, its antigen is unknown. Template material for amplifying TCR beta CDR3 regions consisted of RNA transcripts. The HTBI primer set served for first-round RT-PCR of the TCR CDR3. TCRdb recomputed calls from the multiplex PCR reads with MiXCR, one row per CDR3 protein. The sample yields about 590,000 distinct CDR3 sequences, 14% seen once. In the ophthalmopathy cohort, Clinical Activity Score was at least 3, NOSPECS grade at least 4, and duration under 3 months. Findings of the study overall: Most clonotypes expanded in thyroid above 0.001 were likewise present in blood. Before onset, ophthalmopathy was predicted by the model a median approximately 6.5 months earlier.

CDR1 and CDR2 (germline): SNHLY, FYNNEI. The ends were cut back, 4 bases at V and 9 bases at J, with 7 bases in the middle. There are 11 residues in the CDR3. The sample comprised blood. The origin of this receptor is a woman younger than 35 with Graves' ophthalmopathy. The rearrangement joins TRBV2 to TRBJ2-1, with D hard to call. The CDR3 protein is CASSVEIEQFF. As DNA, the CDR3 is TGTGCCAGCAGTGTAGAGATTGAGCAGTTCTTC.